Listed here are 26 T cell receptor beta chains from one sample, sequenced in a study of preoperative IRX-2 immunotherapy in early breast cancer. Repertoires were generated with immunoSEQ multiplex PCR, while TCRdb's copy carries only in-frame clones and drops some. Among about 3,300 clones listed, 69% were seen once. Regarding treatment: preoperative locoregional IRX-2 cytokine immunotherapy. The source material was tumor tissue, sampled before IRX-2 immunotherapy. These receptors were collected from a human donor with breast cancer.

J is TRBJ2-5 and V is TRBV19, with 9 bases that match TRBD1. V lost 3 bases to trimming and J lost 2 bases; unmatched junction nucleotides: 4. Germline V gene data show CDR1 as LNHDA and CDR2 as SQIVND (reference sequence). The CDR3 contains 15 residues. The CDR3 region has the DNA TGTGCCAGTAGTATGCTACAGGGGGCACAAGAGACCCAGTACTTC. It specifies CASSMLQGAQETQYF. Filled out from reference TRBV19 and TRBJ2-5, the complete variable domain reads DGGITQSPKYLFRKEGQNVTLSCEQNLNHDAMYWYRQDPGQGLRLIYYSQIVNDFQKGDIAEGYSVSREKKESFPLTVTSAQKNPTAFYLCASSMLQGAQETQYFGPGTRLLVL.

The V and J genes are TRBV19 and TRBJ2-7; no definite D call. Germline V lookup: CDR1 LNHDA, CDR2 SQIVND (reference sequence). CDR3 length equals 13 residues. V lost 3 bases and J lost 11, with 17 bases in between. The CDR3 here is CASSIRTDGPEYF. The CDR3 coding sequence is TGTGCCAGTAGTATTCGAACTGACGGACCGGAGTACTTC.

V and J are TRBV23-1 and TRBJ1-1, with D possibly TRBD1 on 5 matching bases. TRBV23-1 is an ORF, with its function uncertain. The CDR3 is made up of 13 amino acids. V was shortened by 6 bases and J by 0 bases, with 8 bases between the two germline ends. The chain's CDR3 is CASSLGVNTEAFF. CDR3 nucleotide sequence: TGCGCCAGCAGCCTGGGGGTGAACACTGAAGCTTTCTTT.

The rearrangement links TRBV7-6 to TRBJ2-2; 15 nucleotides line up with TRBD2. Losses at the gene ends were 3 bases for V and 4 bases for J; bases not matched to a gene: 9. CDR1 is SGHVS and CDR2 is FNYEAQ in the germline V gene. There are 19 residues in the CDR3. CDR3: CASSFTGLAGGPVTGELFF. CDR3 bases: TGTGCCAGCAGCTTTACCGGACTAGCGGGAGGGCCGGTCACCGGGGAGCTGTTTTTT.

This clone was detected only a few times. CDR3 sequence: CASSYMMASYEQYF. The CDR3 DNA reads TGTGCCAGCAGTTACATGATGGCCTCCTACGAGCAGTACTTC. The V gene is TRBV6-8, the J gene TRBJ2-7, with no clear D. From germline, CDR1 is MNHGY and CDR2 SAAAGT. V lost 2 bases and J lost 0, with 8 bases in between. The CDR3 covers 14 residues.

J is TRBJ2-3 and V is TRBV29-1; D may be TRBD2 (5 bases). The CDR3 runs 13 residues. Trimming pared 3 bases from V and 5 bases from J, leaving 12 bases between. The V gene's germline CDR1 is SQVTM and CDR2 ANQGSEA. The CDR3 protein is CSVEKEGRDTQYF. The CDR3 DNA reads as TGCAGCGTTGAGAAAGAGGGTCGAGATACGCAGTATTTT.

The V and J genes are TRBV6-8 and TRBJ2-7; D remains unclear. Per germline, CDR1 MNHGY and CDR2 SAAAGT. The CDR3 extends over 15 amino acids. V dropped 8 bases and J dropped 3 bases, with 20 bases sitting between them. CDR3 bases: TGTGCCAGCCTTCGGATTGGGCAGCCGAGCTACGAGCAGTACTTC. Translation: CASLRIGQPSYEQYF.

J is TRBJ2-1 and V is TRBV19; D gene uncertain. Germline CDR1 and CDR2: LNHDA and SQIVND (reference sequence). This CDR3 has 14 residues. V was cut by 1 base and J by 3 bases, with 7 bases left in between. The DNA of the CDR3 is TGTGCCAGTAGTATAGTATCCTTCTACAATGAGCAGTTCTTC. Protein sequence: CASSIVSFYNEQFF.

The rearrangement uses TRBV5-1 and TRBJ2-7; D is uncertain. CDR3 length: 16 amino acids. V lost 4 bases, J lost 0 bases, and 17 bases lay in between. CDR1 SGHRS and CDR2 YFSETQ come from the germline V gene. CDR3 sequence: CASSTPDGVSSYEQYF. In DNA form, the CDR3 reads TGCGCCAGCAGCACGCCTGATGGGGTTAGCTCCTACGAGCAGTACTTC.

The V and J genes are TRBV25-1 and TRBJ1-4, with a possible D match to TRBD1 (6 bases). V lost 4 bases and J lost 2, with 8 bases in between. Germline values: CDR1 MGHDK, CDR2 SYGVNS. This CDR3 has 14 amino acids. In DNA, the CDR3 is TGTGCCAGCAGTGGAAGGGGGACTAATGAAAAACTGTTTTTT. As protein: CASSGRGTNEKLFF. Full variable domain (remainder filled in from reference TRBV25-1 and TRBJ1-4): EADIYQTPRYLVIGTGKKITLECSQTMGHDKMYWYQQDPGMELHLIHYSYGVNSTEKGDLSSESTVSRIRTEHFPLTLESARPSHTSQYLCASSGRGTNEKLFFGSGTQLSVL.

V is TRBV28 and J is TRBJ1-2, with D possibly matching TRBD1 (6 bases). Trimming removed 6 bases at V and 8 bases at J, with 25 bases between. The V gene's germline CDR1 is MDHEN and CDR2 SYDVKM. The CDR3 spans 16 residues. The CDR3 sequence is CASSLRGDTKGGGYTF. CDR3 bases: TGTGCCAGCAGCTTAAGAGGCGACACGAAGGGGGGAGGCTACACCTTC.

The chain joins TRBV11-3 to TRBJ1-2; a weak D match, TRBD1 (5 bases). V was trimmed by 1 base and J by 6 bases, leaving 15 bases between them. Germline V gives CDR1 SGHNT, CDR2 YENEEA. The CDR3 totals 15 residues. CDR3 sequence: CASSLGARRGDGYTF. CDR3 DNA: TGTGCCAGCAGCTTAGGGGCCCGGCGAGGGGATGGCTACACCTTC. The variable domain in full, with the rest retrieved from reference TRBV11-3 and TRBJ1-2, is EAGVVQSPRYKIIEKKQPVAFWCNPISGHNTLYWYLQNLGQGPELLIRYENEEAVDDSQLPKDRFSAERLKGVDSTLKIQPAELGDSAVYLCASSLGARRGDGYTFGSGTRLTVV.

This clone was recorded a few times. The CDR3 DNA sequence: TGCAGCGTTGTAACAGGGGCCCCCCAGACCCAGTACTTC. This gives the protein CSVVTGAPQTQYF. The chain employs TRBV29-1 and TRBJ2-5, with 7 bases identical to TRBD1. CDR3 length: 13 residues. V dropped 4 bases and J dropped 6; count of bases not matched to a gene: 8. In germline, CDR1 is SQVTM, CDR2 ANQGSEA.

The V and J genes are TRBV30 and TRBJ1-1, with 7 bases identical to TRBD1. CDR1 is GTSNPN and CDR2 is SVGIG in the germline V gene (reference sequence). V lost 2 bases to trimming and J lost 5 bases; unmatched junction nucleotides: 5. The CDR3 has 13 residues. CDR3 sequence reads: CAWSPLRGTEAFF. Here the CDR3 DNA reads TGTGCCTGGAGTCCCCTCAGGGGGACTGAAGCTTTCTTT.

The V call is TRBV28, the J call TRBJ2-7, with 8 bases aligning to TRBD2. Trimming removed 4 bases from V and 0 bases from J; junction bases left unmatched: 8. This CDR3 contains 16 residues. Germline V gene data show CDR1 as MDHEN and CDR2 as SYDVKM. The CDR3 DNA reads as TGTGCCAGCAGTTCCCCGGGAGGGACGGGCTCCTACGAGCAGTACTTC. This gives the protein CASSSPGGTGSYEQYF.

This CDR3 reads CASSRQGAPNYGYTF. As DNA, the CDR3 is TGCGCCAGCAGCCGCCAGGGGGCGCCGAACTATGGCTACACCTTC. The V call is TRBV4-1, the J call TRBJ1-2, with 8 bases aligning to TRBD1. Germline CDR1 and CDR2: MGHRA and YSYEKL. The ends lost 4 bases at V and 2 bases at J; junction bases unmatched: 6. This CDR3 contains 15 residues.

With regard to this clone: The read comes to an end 1 residue before the CDR3 does, leaving the germline J gene to fill in the end. The J gene is TRBJ1-1, the V gene TRBV12-2; the table's D call, TRBD1, was not checked against the DNA. TRBV12-2 is a known pseudogene. This CDR3 has 20 amino acids. CDR3 DNA, as far as it was read: TGTGCAAGTCGCTTAGCGCAGGGCCACCCCCAGACAGGGATGAACACTGAAGCTTTC. Translating gives CASRLAQGHPQTGMNTEAF. The whole CDR3 protein reads CASRLAQGHPQTGMNTEAFF.

The chain carries TRBV6-8 and TRBJ1-2; maybe TRBD1 (6 bases). From germline, CDR1 is MNHGY and CDR2 SAAAGT. CDR3 size: 16 residues. V shed 6 bases and J shed 3 bases, with 20 bases lying between them. CDR3 protein: CASSMGTNLPYYGYTF. CDR3 DNA sequence: TGTGCCAGCAGCATGGGGACAAACCTTCCTTACTATGGCTACACCTTC.

On this clone itself: A read error may account for a junction end that differs from germline. The chain joins TRBV11-3 to TRBJ2-3; 12 nucleotides align to TRBD1. Looked up from germline, CDR1 is SGHNT and CDR2 is YENEEA. The length of the CDR3 is 15 residues. The CDR3 loop reads CASSPGTGGWDMQYF. CDR3 sequence (DNA): TGTGCCAGCAGCCCCGGGACAGGGGGCTGGGATATGCAGTATTTT.

V and J are TRBV28 and TRBJ1-1, with D tentatively TRBD1 (6 bases). This CDR3 has 14 amino acids. The germline gives CDR1 MDHEN, CDR2 SYDVKM. The V and J ends lost 3 bases and 4 bases respectively, with 12 bases between them. The chain's CDR3 is CASSFPGAVTEAFF. CDR3 sequence (DNA): TGTGCCAGCAGTTTCCCGGGGGCGGTCACTGAAGCTTTCTTT.

This sequence joins TRBV6-8 and TRBJ2-1; maybe TRBD2 (6 bases). Trimming shortened V by 8 bases and J by 5 bases, and 13 bases separated the two germline ends. Germline V gene lookup returns CDR1 MNHGY and CDR2 SAAAGT. The CDR3 is made up of 13 amino acids. The CDR3 DNA reads as TGTGCCAGCCTTGGGACGGGGGACAATGAGCAGTTCTTC. This encodes CASLGTGDNEQFF.

This chain joins TRBV6-8 and TRBJ2-7, with TRBD2 matching over 9 bases. Trimming removed 4 bases from V and 3 bases from J; junction bases left unmatched: 10. The CDR3 is made up of 16 amino acids. Germline CDR1 reads MNHGY; CDR2 reads SAAAGT. The DNA of the CDR3 is TGTGCCAGCAGTTCATCACTAGCGGGCCTTCTCTACGAGCAGTACTTC. Translating it yields CASSSSLAGLLYEQYF.

CDR3 protein: CASSWGSQKGQPQHF. Here the CDR3 DNA reads TGTGCCAGTAGTTGGGGCTCTCAAAAGGGACAGCCCCAGCATTTT. This chain links TRBV19 with TRBJ1-5; D might be TRBD1 (5 bases). V shed 5 bases and J shed 7 bases, with 18 bases lying between them. Germline values: CDR1 LNHDA, CDR2 SQIVND (reference sequence). This CDR3 is 15 amino acids long.

This clone was picked up one time. This chain uses TRBV5-1 with TRBJ1-1, with D unresolved. Germline CDR1 and CDR2: SGHRS and YFSETQ. The CDR3 sequence is 15 residues long. With 2 bases removed from V and 3 bases from J, the gap between germline ends came to 14 bases. In DNA form, the CDR3 reads TGCGCCAGCAGCTTAGTCCCAAGAAAACACACTGAAGCTTTCTTT. Translating it yields CASSLVPRKHTEAFF. Using reference TRBV5-1 and TRBJ1-1 for the parts outside the CDR3, the full variable domain is KAGVTQTPRYLIKTRGQQVTLSCSPISGHRSVSWYQQTPGQGLQFLFEYFSETQRNKGNFPGRFSGRQFSNSRSEMNVSTLELGDSALYLCASSLVPRKHTEAFFGQGTRLTVV.

The chain is built from TRBV7-1 and TRBJ1-1, with TRBD1 as a possible D gene (5 bases). TRBV7-1 is sorted into the ORF group, with uncertain function. The V end lost 5 bases, the J end lost 5 bases, and 12 bases lay between the germline ends. This CDR3 is built from 13 residues. The CDR3 nucleotides are TGTGCCAGCAGCCTACGGACAATTACTGAAGCTTTCTTT. Protein product: CASSLRTITEAFF.

The rearrangement links TRBV19 to TRBJ2-7; D might be TRBD1 (5 bases). This CDR3 spans 17 amino acids. Germline V gene sequence: CDR1 LNHDA, CDR2 SQIVND (reference sequence). V lost 3 bases and J lost 6, with 24 bases in between. The CDR3 protein is CASSILVGRGRAFEQYF. Here the CDR3 DNA reads TGTGCCAGTAGTATTTTGGTTGGAAGAGGCAGGGCTTTCGAGCAGTACTTC.